The rows below give T cell receptor beta chains drawn from one sample of a study of regulatory T cells in long-lasting Graves disease. In TCRdb, the multiplex PCR reads were re-called with MiXCR into one record per CDR3 protein. Of hundreds of thousands of distinct CDR3 sequences listed, approximately 13% are singletons. This sample was also put to use in a study of T cells in Graves' hyperthyroidism and ophthalmopathy.

The source was peripheral blood mononuclear cells (PBMCs), collected at new diagnosis, from a patient treated with antithyroid drugs. The receptors derive from a man aged 25 to 45 with Graves disease. The CDR3 runs from the conserved cysteine through the conserved F or W. D genes are given only for firm matches. Some rows mark clone size as missing; the rest say once, few, many or name a class of expanded clone.

>TRBJ2-7|-|many|TRBV29-1
CSVEGTDPASEQYF
TGCAGCGTTGAGGGGACCGACCCAGCCTCCGAGCAGTACTTC
>TRBJ1-3|TRBD1|-|TRBV20-1
CSARDRVVNTIYF
TGCAGTGCACGGGACAGGGTCGTAAACACCATATATTTT
>TRBJ2-7|-|-|TRBV5-6
CASTLRSRGSEQYF
TGTGCCAGCACCCTGAGGTCCCGGGGAAGCGAGCAGTACTTC
>TRBJ2-7|TRBD2|-|TRBV7-6
CASSLSELAGEQYF
TGTGCCAGCAGCTTATCGGAACTAGCGGGAGAGCAGTACTTC
>TRBJ2-5|TRBD1|many|TRBV12-3/TRBV12-4
CASSMFGTGKETQYF
TGTGCCAGCAGTATGTTCGGGACAGGAAAGGAGACCCAGTACTTC
>TRBJ2-3|-|many|TRBV7-2
CASSLAAPGDGVTDTQYF
TGTGCCAGCAGCCTCGCCGCCCCAGGGGATGGGGTCACAGATACGCAGTATTTT
>TRBJ2-3|-|few|TRBV5-4
CASSQPSRSTDTQYF
TGTGCCAGCAGCCAGCCTTCGAGGAGCACAGATACGCAGTATTTT
>TRBJ2-5|TRBD2|many|TRBV12-3/TRBV12-4
CASSSALAGQETQYF
TGTGCCAGCAGTTCGGCACTAGCGGGCCAAGAGACCCAGTACTTC
>TRBJ2-1|TRBD2|-|TRBV9
CASSQLTSGKEQFF
TGTGCCAGCAGCCAACTCACTAGCGGGAAGGAGCAGTTCTTC
>TRBJ1-2|TRBD1|many|TRBV28
CASSTGGSSNYGYTF
TGTGCCAGCAGTACAGGGGGGTCTTCTAACTATGGCTACACCTTC
>TRBJ1-1|-|few|TRBV7-2
CASSLGGYGFSEAFF
TGTGCCAGCAGCTTAGGGGGTTACGGATTCTCTGAAGCTTTCTTT
>TRBJ2-1|-|-|TRBV30
CAWSGDQGLQRLFF
TGTGCCTGGAGTGGGGACCAGGGCCTACAGAGGCTGTTCTTC
>TRBJ2-7|TRBD2|many|TRBV6-1
CASRGTSGRRESYEQYF
TGTGCCAGCAGGGGGACTAGCGGGAGACGGGAATCGTACGAGCAGTACTTC
>TRBJ1-2|-|many|TRBV12-3/TRBV12-4
CASSSLLGRYGYTF
TGTGCCAGCAGTTCACTGTTAGGACGCTATGGCTACACCTTC
>TRBJ2-1|-|many|TRBV5-1
CASSLASHSSYNEQFF
TGCGCCAGCAGCTTGGCCAGCCACAGTTCCTACAATGAGCAGTTCTTC
>TRBJ2-1|-|-|TRBV20-1
CSASQRTNGNGEQFF
TGCAGTGCCAGCCAACGGACTAATGGAAATGGTGAGCAGTTCTTC
>TRBJ2-1|TRBD2|many|TRBV2
CASRGLAGYNEQFF
TGTGCCAGCCGCGGACTAGCGGGATACAATGAGCAGTTCTTC
>TRBJ2-7|TRBD2|-|TRBV7-9
CASSQVVTSGRAGYEQYF
TGTGCCAGCAGCCAAGTTGTGACTAGCGGGAGGGCGGGCTACGAGCAGTACTTC
>TRBJ2-7|-|many|TRBV29-1
CSVTGGPYEQYF
TGCAGTGTGACAGGCGGGCCCTACGAGCAGTACTTC
>TRBJ2-3|-|many|TRBV12-5
CASGPLVSARNSDTQYF
TGTGCTAGTGGTCCCCTAGTGTCGGCTCGGAATTCAGATACGCAGTATTTT
>TRBJ1-1|TRBD1|-|TRBV5-1
CASSLWQGAAEAFF
TGCGCCAGCAGCTTGTGGCAGGGGGCGGCTGAAGCTTTCTTT
>TRBJ2-5|-|many|TRBV25-1
CASSEHWGPGEETQYF
TGTGCCAGCAGTGAGCATTGGGGACCTGGGGAAGAGACCCAGTACTTC
>TRBJ2-3|TRBD2|few|TRBV6-1
CASSRRLAARDTQYF
TGTGCCAGCAGTCGAAGACTAGCTGCTAGGGATACGCAGTATTTT
>TRBJ2-7|TRBD2|many|TRBV5-1
CASSMGGSSYEQYF
TGCGCCAGCAGTATGGGGGGGTCCTCCTACGAGCAGTACTTC
>TRBJ2-7|TRBD1|many|TRBV6-1
CASRSGTVNSYEQYF
TGTGCCAGCAGGTCCGGGACAGTCAACTCCTACGAGCAGTACTTC
>TRBJ2-5|TRBD2|-|TRBV25-1
CASSEFPVVAGGETQYF
TGTGCCAGCAGTGAATTCCCCGTGGTAGCGGGTGGGGAGACCCAGTACTTC
>TRBJ2-3|TRBD2|-|TRBV20-1
CSAPLGSGSDTQYF
TGCAGTGCTCCTCTGGGTAGCGGGTCAGATACGCAGTATTTT
>TRBJ2-7|-|few|TRBV6-2/TRBV6-3
CASSDAGTSSYEQYF
TGTGCCAGCTCAGATGCCGGGACAAGCTCCTACGAGCAGTACTTC
>TRBJ1-1|-|many|TRBV6-2/TRBV6-3
CASSASTVNTEAFF
TGTGCCAGCAGTGCGTCGACGGTGAACACTGAAGCTTTCTTT
>TRBJ2-2|-|many|TRBV11-1
CASSYDTGELFF
TGTGCCAGCAGCTACGACACCGGGGAGCTGTTTTTT
>TRBJ2-2|-|many|TRBV10-3
CAISESDSNTGELFF
TGTGCCATCAGTGAGTCGGACTCCAACACCGGGGAGCTGTTTTTT
>TRBJ2-5|TRBD2|many|TRBV7-3
CASSPMGLAGQETQYF
TGTGCCAGCAGCCCAATGGGACTAGCGGGGCAAGAGACCCAGTACTTC
>TRBJ2-3|-|-|TRBV7-9
CASSWVGDTQYF
TGTGCCAGCAGCTGGGTTGGAGATACGCAGTATTTT
>TRBJ2-1|-|few|TRBV24-1
CATSDPGRGENEQFF
TGTGCCACCAGTGATCCTGGCAGGGGCGAAAATGAGCAGTTCTTC
>TRBJ2-1|TRBD1|-|TRBV18
CASSGQGIGEQFF
TGTGCCAGCTCGGGACAGGGGATAGGTGAGCAGTTCTTC
>TRBJ2-7|TRBD1|many|TRBV30
CAWSETGGAYEQYF
TGTGCCTGGAGTGAGACAGGGGGTGCCTACGAGCAGTACTTC
>TRBJ1-6|TRBD1|few|TRBV7-2
CASSLEWDRGLGYNSPLHF
TGTGCCAGCAGCTTAGAATGGGACAGGGGGCTAGGGTATAATTCACCCCTCCACTTT
>TRBJ1-1|-|many|TRBV9
CASSVALGTEAFF
TGTGCCAGCAGCGTAGCTCTGGGCACTGAAGCTTTCTTT
>TRBJ2-7|TRBD2|-|TRBV28
CASSSHGGSYEQYF
TGTGCCAGCAGTTCCCACGGGGGGTCCTACGAGCAGTACTTC
>TRBJ1-5|TRBD1|many|TRBV12-3/TRBV12-4
CASSKDREGQPQHF
TGTGCCAGCAGTAAGGACAGGGAAGGCCAGCCCCAGCATTTT
>TRBJ2-2|TRBD1|-|TRBV6-1
CASSLRTGDTGELFF
TGTGCCAGCAGTCTTCGGACAGGGGACACCGGGGAGCTGTTTTTT
>TRBJ2-7|-|few|TRBV5-1
CASSLFGRAYEQYF
TGCGCCAGCAGCTTGTTTGGCAGGGCATACGAGCAGTACTTC